Listed below are T cell receptor beta chains from one sample, sequenced in a study of technical replicates of blood from several donors. Assay used: immunoSEQ multiplex PCR; TCRdb lists only in-frame clones, some missing. The data contain about 62,000 clones, about 90% of them singletons. Sequencing was performed on PBMCs. The origin of the receptors is a human donor in good health. Some clones in this sample may be carry-over from other donors' samples. The CDR3 runs from the conserved cysteine through the conserved F or W. Fields, in order: clone size, D gene, V gene, J gene, CDR3 protein, CDR3 DNA. A D gene is named only where the DNA matches it firmly. A row's size may be missing; if present it is once, few, many or a size class.

>.|TRBD2|TRBV12-5|TRBJ2-3
CASGETSGGTDTQYF
TGTGCTAGTGGCGAGACTAGCGGGGGCACAGATACGCAGTATTTT
>medium-sized|.|TRBV2|TRBJ1-6
CASSEVRRPQLNSPLHF
TGTGCCAGCAGTGAAGTTCGGAGACCCCAATTAAATTCACCCCTCCACTTT
>.|.|TRBV5-1|TRBJ2-1
CASSLQLDYYNEQFF
TGCGCCAGCAGCTTGCAACTAGACTACTACAATGAGCAGTTCTTC
>.|TRBD2|TRBV7-9|TRBJ2-3
CASSLVGRAGTDTQYF
TGTGCCAGCAGCTTAGTTGGGAGGGCTGGCACAGATACGCAGTATTTT
>.|.|TRBV9|TRBJ1-4
CASSVGVGATNEKLFF
TGTGCCAGCAGCGTAGGTGTGGGGGCTACTAATGAAAAACTGTTTTTT
>.|.|TRBV12-5|TRBJ2-5
CASGEGAETQYF
TGTGCTAGTGGGGAGGGCGCAGAGACCCAGTACTTC
>.|.|TRBV18|TRBJ2-7
CASSSGPGYGEQYF
TGTGCCAGCTCTTCCGGACCGGGGTACGGCGAGCAGTACTTC
>.|.|TRBV7-8|TRBJ2-7
CASTRTYDSYEQYF
TGTGCCAGCACCAGGACATACGACTCCTACGAGCAGTACTTC
>.|.|TRBV15|TRBJ2-3
CATSFPGVDYPDTQYF
TGTGCCACCAGCTTCCCAGGAGTCGACTACCCAGATACGCAGTATTTT
>.|.|TRBV19|TRBJ1-4
CASSISPGGVGFLFF
TGTGCCAGTAGTATCTCTCCAGGAGGCGTCGGGTTCCTGTTTTTT
>.|.|TRBV12-5|TRBJ2-2
CASGLSTQPGGELFF
TGTGCTAGTGGTTTATCAACCCAGCCGGGCGGGGAGCTGTTTTTT
>.|TRBD2|TRBV6-1|TRBJ2-7
CASSEPLWREVPHEQYF
TGTGCCAGCAGTGAACCCCTCTGGCGGGAGGTCCCCCACGAGCAGTACTTC
>.|.|TRBV2|TRBJ1-5
CASTGQFSNQPQHF
TGTGCCAGCACAGGGCAGTTTAGCAATCAGCCCCAGCATTTT
>.|.|TRBV6-1|TRBJ1-1
CASSERGLMNTEAFF
TGTGCCAGCAGTGAAAGAGGACTGATGAACACTGAAGCTTTCTTT
>.|.|TRBV10-2|TRBJ2-7
CASSEDSSGEQYF
TGCGCCAGCAGTGAGGACTCCTCGGGCGAGCAGTACTTC
>.|TRBD2|TRBV9|TRBJ2-1
CASSVGTGEGNEQFF
TGTGCCAGCAGCGTAGGGACGGGGGAGGGCAATGAGCAGTTCTTC
>few|.|TRBV25-1|TRBJ2-5
CASSELGFRGETQYF
TGTGCCAGCAGTGAATTAGGGTTTAGGGGAGAGACCCAGTACTTC
>.|TRBD2|TRBV4-1|TRBJ2-1
CASSQDDGGGYNEQFF
TGCGCCAGCAGCCAAGATGACGGGGGGGGCTACAATGAGCAGTTCTTC
>.|TRBD2|TRBV15|TRBJ2-1
CATSRDPTSGRAPNEQFF
TGTGCCACCAGCAGAGATCCAACAAGCGGGAGGGCCCCCAATGAGCAGTTCTTC
>.|.|TRBV7-3|TRBJ2-1
CASSLIPRVNEQFF
TGTGCCAGCAGCTTAATTCCCAGGGTAAATGAGCAGTTCTTC
>.|TRBD1|TRBV19|TRBJ2-5
CASSSGQGRQETQYF
TGTGCCAGTAGTTCCGGACAGGGACGCCAAGAGACCCAGTACTTC
>few|TRBD1|TRBV2|TRBJ1-6
CASKTGPANSPLHF
TGTGCCAGCAAGACAGGGCCAGCCAATTCACCCCTCCACTTT
>.|.|TRBV2|TRBJ2-2
CASSEVKGSGELFF
TGTGCCAGCAGTGAAGTAAAGGGGTCCGGGGAGCTGTTTTTT
>few|.|TRBV4-2|TRBJ1-1
CASSLGAGTEAFF
TGTGCCAGCAGTCTTGGGGCTGGCACTGAAGCTTTCTTT
>.|.|TRBV4-2|TRBJ1-2
CASSSRTDGGYTF
TGTGCCAGCAGCTCCAGGACAGACGGAGGCTACACCTTC
>.|TRBD1|TRBV5-1|TRBJ1-1
CASSAQTGSMNTEAFF
TGCGCCAGCAGCGCGCAGACAGGGTCCATGAACACTGAAGCTTTCTTT
>.|TRBD1|TRBV18|TRBJ2-1
CASSLNRGNNEQFF
TGTGCCAGCTCACTAAACAGGGGGAACAATGAGCAGTTCTTC
>.|.|TRBV21-1|TRBJ1-1
CASSRAGCAEAFF
TGTGCCAGCAGCCGAGCGGGGTGCGCTGAAGCTTTCTTT
>.|.|TRBV6-5|TRBJ2-7
CASSYEGGTYEQYF
TGTGCCAGCAGTTACGAGGGAGGCACCTACGAGCAGTACTTC
>.|.|TRBV12-5|TRBJ1-5
CASGLGEGQRYQPQHF
TGTGCTAGTGGTTTGGGTGAAGGACAGAGATATCAGCCCCAGCATTTT
>.|.|TRBV2|TRBJ2-7
CASSKTGGVEQYF
TGTGCCAGCAGTAAAACAGGGGGGGTCGAGCAGTACTTC
>.|.|TRBV11-2|TRBJ2-1
CASSLESVLATRYNEQFF
TGTGCCAGCAGCTTAGAATCTGTCCTAGCGACAAGATACAATGAGCAGTTCTTC
>.|.|TRBV30|TRBJ1-1
CAWRGGNTEAFF
TGTGCCTGGAGAGGGGGGAACACTGAAGCTTTCTTT
>.|.|TRBV7-9|TRBJ2-5
CASSLVAGRETQYF
TGTGCCAGCAGCTTAGTGGCAGGGCGGGAGACCCAGTACTTC
>once|.|TRBV2|TRBJ1-2
CASPEGSQYYGYTF
TGTGCCAGCCCTGAAGGCAGTCAGTACTATGGCTACACCTTC
>once|TRBD1|TRBV18|TRBJ2-5
CASSLRTGWTQYF
TGTGCCAGCTCACTCCGGACAGGGTGGACCCAGTACTTC
>.|TRBD2|TRBV30|TRBJ2-5
CAWRGGTSGRGIQETQYF
TGTGCCTGGAGGGGAGGGACTAGCGGGAGAGGCATCCAAGAGACCCAGTACTTC
>.|.|TRBV5-4|TRBJ2-1
CASTNHNEQFF
TGTGCCAGCACAAATCACAATGAGCAGTTCTTC
>.|.|TRBV7-9|TRBJ1-1
CASSPHMNTEAFF
TGTGCCAGCAGCCCCCACATGAACACTGAAGCTTTCTTT
>.|.|TRBV6-1|TRBJ2-1
CASSELSFIGNEQFF
TGTGCCAGCAGTGAATTATCGTTTATCGGGAATGAGCAGTTCTTC
>.|.|TRBV9|TRBJ1-1
CASSVVSGSTEAFF
TGTGCCAGCAGCGTAGTTTCGGGGTCGACTGAAGCTTTCTTT
>.|TRBD2|TRBV7-2|TRBJ2-1
CASSLAGSGGAAEQFF
TGTGCCAGCAGCTTAGCGGGTAGCGGGGGGGCCGCTGAGCAGTTCTTC
>.|.|TRBV5-1|TRBJ1-2
CASSLAQGVVSYGYTF
TGCGCCAGCAGCTTGGCTCAGGGCGTCGTGAGCTATGGCTACACCTTC
>.|TRBD2|TRBV7-2|TRBJ2-1
CASSLYGGRAPEQFF
TGTGCCAGCAGCTTGTATGGCGGGAGGGCCCCTGAGCAGTTCTTC
>once|.|TRBV29-1|TRBJ1-2
CSVTENYGYTF
TGCAGCGTTACAGAGAACTATGGCTACACCTTC
>once|TRBD2|TRBV11-2|TRBJ2-7
CASSIAWGGEQYF
TGTGCCAGCAGCATAGCTTGGGGGGGGGAGCAGTACTTC
>.|.|TRBV7-2|TRBJ1-5
CASSLRTDQPQHF
TGTGCCAGCAGCTTACGAACGGATCAGCCCCAGCATTTT
>.|TRBD1|TRBV29-1|TRBJ1-5
CSILGGTDQPQHF
TGCAGCATTCTAGGGGGCACAGATCAGCCCCAGCATTTT
>.|.|TRBV7-2|TRBJ2-1
CASSLESTRNEQFF
TGTGCCAGCAGCTTAGAAAGTACGAGGAATGAGCAGTTCTTC
>.|.|TRBV4-3|TRBJ2-3
CASSQDLGGGGTDTQYF
TGCGCCAGCAGCCAAGATCTGGGCGGGGGCGGCACAGATACGCAGTATTTT
>.|.|TRBV5-1|TRBJ2-7
CASSFLNIGDEQYF
TGCGCCAGCAGCTTCTTAAATATCGGGGACGAGCAGTACTTC
>few|.|TRBV5-6|TRBJ1-1
CASSWGQVMTEAFF
TGTGCCAGCTCATGGGGACAAGTAATGACTGAAGCTTTCTTT
>.|TRBD2|TRBV11-3|TRBJ2-1
CASSLVGGGAAEQFF
TGTGCCAGCAGCTTAGTAGGCGGGGGGGCCGCTGAGCAGTTCTTC